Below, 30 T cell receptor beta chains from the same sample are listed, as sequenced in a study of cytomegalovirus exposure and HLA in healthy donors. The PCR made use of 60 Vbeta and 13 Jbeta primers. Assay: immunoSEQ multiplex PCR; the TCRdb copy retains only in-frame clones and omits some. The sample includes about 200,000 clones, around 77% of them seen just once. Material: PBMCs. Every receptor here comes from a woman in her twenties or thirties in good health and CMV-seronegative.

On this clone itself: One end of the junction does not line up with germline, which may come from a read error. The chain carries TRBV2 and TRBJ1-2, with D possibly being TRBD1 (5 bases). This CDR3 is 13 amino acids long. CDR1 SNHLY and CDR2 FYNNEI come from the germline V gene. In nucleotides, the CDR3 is TGTGCCAGCAGTGAGGGTGGGGCTAATGGCTACCCCTTC. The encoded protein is CASSEGGANGYPF. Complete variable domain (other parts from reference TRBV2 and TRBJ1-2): EPEVTQTPSHQVTQMGQEVILRCVPISNHLYFYWYRQILGQKVEFLVSFYNNEISEKSEIFDDQFSVERPDGSNFTLKIRSTKLEDSAMYFCASSEGGANGYPFGSGTRLTVV.

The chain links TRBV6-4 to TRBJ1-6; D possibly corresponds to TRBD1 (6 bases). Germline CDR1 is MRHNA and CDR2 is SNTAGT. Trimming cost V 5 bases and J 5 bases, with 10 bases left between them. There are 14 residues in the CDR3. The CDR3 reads CASSQGINNSPLHF. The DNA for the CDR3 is TGTGCCAGCAGTCAGGGGATAAATAATTCACCCCTCCACTTT.

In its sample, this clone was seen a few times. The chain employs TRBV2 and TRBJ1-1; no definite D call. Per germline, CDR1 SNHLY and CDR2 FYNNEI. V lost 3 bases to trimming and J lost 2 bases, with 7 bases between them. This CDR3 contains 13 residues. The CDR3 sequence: CASSDNVNTEAFF. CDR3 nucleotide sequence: TGTGCCAGCAGTGATAATGTAAACACTGAAGCTTTCTTT.

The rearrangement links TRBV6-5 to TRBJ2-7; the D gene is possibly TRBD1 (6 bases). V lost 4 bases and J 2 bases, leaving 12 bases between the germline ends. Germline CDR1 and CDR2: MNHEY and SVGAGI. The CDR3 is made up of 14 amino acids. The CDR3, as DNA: TGTGCCAGCAGTTTCGCTGACAGGACCTACGAGCAGTACTTC. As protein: CASSFADRTYEQYF.

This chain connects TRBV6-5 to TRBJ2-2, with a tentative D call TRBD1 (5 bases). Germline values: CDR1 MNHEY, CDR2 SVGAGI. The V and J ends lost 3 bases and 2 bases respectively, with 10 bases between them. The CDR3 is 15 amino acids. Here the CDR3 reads CASSYHGANTGELFF. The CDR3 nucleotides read TGTGCCAGCAGTTATCATGGGGCCAACACCGGGGAGCTGTTTTTT.

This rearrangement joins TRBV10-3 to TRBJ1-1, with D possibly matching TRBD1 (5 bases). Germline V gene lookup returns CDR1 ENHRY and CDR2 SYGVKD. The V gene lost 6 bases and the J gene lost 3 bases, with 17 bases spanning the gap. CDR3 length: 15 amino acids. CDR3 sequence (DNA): TGTGCCATCAGGGGCCGGGGGACGACGCACACTGAAGCTTTCTTT. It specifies CAIRGRGTTHTEAFF.

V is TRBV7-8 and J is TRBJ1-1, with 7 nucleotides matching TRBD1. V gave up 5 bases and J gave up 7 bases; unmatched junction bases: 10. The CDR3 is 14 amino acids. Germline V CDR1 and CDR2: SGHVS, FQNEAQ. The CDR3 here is CASSPVTGIGEAFF. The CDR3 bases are TGTGCCAGCAGCCCGGTGACAGGGATTGGTGAAGCTTTCTTT. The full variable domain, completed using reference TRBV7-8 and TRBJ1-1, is GAGVSQSPRYKVAKRGQDVALRCDPISGHVSLFWYQQALGQGPEFLTYFQNEAQLDKSGLPSDRFFAERPEGSVSTLKIQRTQQEDSAVYLCASSPVTGIGEAFFGQGTRLTVV.

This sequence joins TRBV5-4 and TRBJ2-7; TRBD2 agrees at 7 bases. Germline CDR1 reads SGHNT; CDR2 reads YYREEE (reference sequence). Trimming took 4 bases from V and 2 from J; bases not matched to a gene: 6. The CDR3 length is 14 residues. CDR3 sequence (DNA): TGTGCCAGCAGCCGAGACCTAGCGGCCTACGAGCAGTACTTC. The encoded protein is CASSRDLAAYEQYF.

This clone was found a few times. CDR3 loop: CASSLSTGVRGEQFF. The CDR3 nucleotides are TGTGCCAGCAGTCTCTCAACGGGGGTCAGAGGAGAGCAGTTCTTC. The V gene is TRBV27, the J gene TRBJ2-1; TRBD2 might be the D (6 bases). CDR1 is MNHEY and CDR2 is SMNVEV in the germline V gene (reference sequence). V was trimmed by 5 bases and J by 10 bases, leaving 21 bases between them. The CDR3 is made up of 15 amino acids.

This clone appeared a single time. CDR3: CASSIGPGGYGYTF. CDR3 DNA: TGTGCCAGTAGTATAGGGCCTGGCGGCTATGGCTACACCTTC. The genes are TRBV19 and TRBJ1-2, with unresolved D. Trimming shortened V by 1 base and J by 4 bases, and 10 bases separated the two germline ends. Germline lookup yields CDR1 LNHDA and CDR2 SQIVND (reference sequence). This CDR3 comprises 14 residues.

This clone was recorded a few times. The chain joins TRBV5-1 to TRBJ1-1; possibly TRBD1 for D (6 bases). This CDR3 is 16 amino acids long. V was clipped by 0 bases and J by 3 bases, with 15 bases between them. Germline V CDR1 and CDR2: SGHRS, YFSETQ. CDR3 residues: CASSLEGVGGDTEAFF. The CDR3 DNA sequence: TGCGCCAGCAGCTTGGAAGGCGTAGGGGGTGACACTGAAGCTTTCTTT.

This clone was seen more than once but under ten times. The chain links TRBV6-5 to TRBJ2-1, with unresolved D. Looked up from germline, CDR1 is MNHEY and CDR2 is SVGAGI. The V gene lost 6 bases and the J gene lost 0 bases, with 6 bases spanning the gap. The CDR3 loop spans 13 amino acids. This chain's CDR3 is CASRLSSYNEQFF. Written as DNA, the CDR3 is TGTGCCAGCAGGCTTAGCTCCTACAATGAGCAGTTCTTC.

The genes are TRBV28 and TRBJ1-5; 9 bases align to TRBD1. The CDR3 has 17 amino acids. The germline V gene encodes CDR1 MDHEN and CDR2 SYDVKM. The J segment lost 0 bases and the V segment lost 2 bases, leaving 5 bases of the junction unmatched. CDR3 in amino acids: CASSLRNRGLSNQPQHF. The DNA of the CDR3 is TGTGCCAGCAGTTTACGCAACAGGGGGCTTAGCAATCAGCCCCAGCATTTT.

DNA of the CDR3: TGTGCCAGCTCACCGGGGACGGAGGGATTTACTGAAGCTTTCTTT. It encodes CASSPGTEGFTEAFF. The genes are TRBV18 and TRBJ1-1, with D possibly matching TRBD1 (5 bases). Per the germline V gene, CDR1 is KGHSH and CDR2 is LQKENI. The V gene lost 3 bases and the J gene lost 5 bases, with 16 bases spanning the gap. This CDR3 has 15 amino acids.

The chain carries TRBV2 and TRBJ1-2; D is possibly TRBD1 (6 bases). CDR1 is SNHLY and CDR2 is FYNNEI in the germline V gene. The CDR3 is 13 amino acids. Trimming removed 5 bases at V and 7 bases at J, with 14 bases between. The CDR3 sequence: CASSKDRWGGYTF. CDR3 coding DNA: TGTGCCAGCAGTAAAGACAGGTGGGGTGGCTACACCTTC.

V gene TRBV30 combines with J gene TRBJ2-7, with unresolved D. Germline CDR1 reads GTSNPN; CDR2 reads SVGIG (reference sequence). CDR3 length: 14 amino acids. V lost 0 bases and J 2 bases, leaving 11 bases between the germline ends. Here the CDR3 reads CAWSVTRQAYEQYF. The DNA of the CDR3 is TGTGCCTGGAGTGTAACCCGGCAGGCCTACGAGCAGTACTTC.

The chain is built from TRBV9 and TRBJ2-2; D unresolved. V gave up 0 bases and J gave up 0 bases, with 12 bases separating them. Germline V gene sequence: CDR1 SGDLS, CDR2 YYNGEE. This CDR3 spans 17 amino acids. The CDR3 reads CASSVVKENPNTGELFF. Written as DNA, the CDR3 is TGTGCCAGCAGCGTAGTTAAAGAGAACCCGAACACCGGGGAGCTGTTTTTT.

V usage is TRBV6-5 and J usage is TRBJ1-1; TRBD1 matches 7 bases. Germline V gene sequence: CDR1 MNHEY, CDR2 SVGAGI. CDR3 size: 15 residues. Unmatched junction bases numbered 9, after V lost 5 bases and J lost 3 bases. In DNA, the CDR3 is TGTGCCAGCAGTCTACCGACAGGGCGTTACACTGAAGCTTTCTTT. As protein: CASSLPTGRYTEAFF.

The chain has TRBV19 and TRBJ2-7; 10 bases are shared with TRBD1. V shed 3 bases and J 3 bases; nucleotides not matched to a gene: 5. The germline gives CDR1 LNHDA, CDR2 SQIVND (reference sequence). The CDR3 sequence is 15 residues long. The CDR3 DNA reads TGTGCCAGTAGTATCGGACAGGGGGGCCACTACGAGCAGTACTTC. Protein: CASSIGQGGHYEQYF.

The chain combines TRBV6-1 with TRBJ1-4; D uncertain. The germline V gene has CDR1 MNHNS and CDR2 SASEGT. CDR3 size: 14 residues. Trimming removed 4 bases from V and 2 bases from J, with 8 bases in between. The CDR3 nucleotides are TGTGCCAGCAGTGTTGGGCATACTAATGAAAAACTGTTTTTT. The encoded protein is CASSVGHTNEKLFF.

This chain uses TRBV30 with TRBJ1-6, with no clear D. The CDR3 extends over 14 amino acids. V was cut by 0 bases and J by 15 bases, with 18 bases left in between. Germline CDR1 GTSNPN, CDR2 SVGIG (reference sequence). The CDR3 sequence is CAWSVAGPRGLLHF. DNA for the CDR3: TGTGCCTGGAGTGTAGCAGGCCCCCGTGGTCTCCTCCACTTT.

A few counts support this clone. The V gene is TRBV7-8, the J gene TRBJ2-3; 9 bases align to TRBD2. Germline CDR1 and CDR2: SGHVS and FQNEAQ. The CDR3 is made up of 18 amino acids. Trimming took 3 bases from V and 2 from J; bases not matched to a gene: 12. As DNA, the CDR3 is TGTGCCAGCAGCTTCCCGATTGAGCGGGGGGCCGACACAGATACGCAGTATTTT. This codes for CASSFPIERGADTDTQYF.

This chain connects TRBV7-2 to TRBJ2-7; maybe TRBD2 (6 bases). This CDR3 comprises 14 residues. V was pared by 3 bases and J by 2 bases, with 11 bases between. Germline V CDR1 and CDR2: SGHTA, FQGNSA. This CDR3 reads CASSFVAVPYEQYF. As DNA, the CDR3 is TGTGCCAGCAGCTTTGTAGCGGTTCCCTACGAGCAGTACTTC.

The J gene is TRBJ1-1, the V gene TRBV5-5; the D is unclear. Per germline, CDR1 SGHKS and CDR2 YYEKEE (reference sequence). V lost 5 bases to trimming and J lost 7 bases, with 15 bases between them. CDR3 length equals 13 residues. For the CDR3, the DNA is TGTGCCAGCAGTCCGACCCCCCGGAGTGAAGCTTTCTTT. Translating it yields CASSPTPRSEAFF.

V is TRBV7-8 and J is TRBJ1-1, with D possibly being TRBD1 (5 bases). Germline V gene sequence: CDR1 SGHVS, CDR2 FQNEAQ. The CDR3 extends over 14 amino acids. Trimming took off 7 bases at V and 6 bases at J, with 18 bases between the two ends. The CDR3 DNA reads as TGTGCCAGCACGGGTTGGGGCCACCAGGCTGAAGCTTTCTTT. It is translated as CASTGWGHQAEAFF.

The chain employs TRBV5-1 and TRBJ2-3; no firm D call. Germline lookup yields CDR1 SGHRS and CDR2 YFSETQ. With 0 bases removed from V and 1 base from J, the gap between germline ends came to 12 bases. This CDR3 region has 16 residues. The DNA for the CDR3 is TGCGCCAGCAGCTTGGCTCCGCAGGTGGGCACAGATACGCAGTATTTT. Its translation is CASSLAPQVGTDTQYF.

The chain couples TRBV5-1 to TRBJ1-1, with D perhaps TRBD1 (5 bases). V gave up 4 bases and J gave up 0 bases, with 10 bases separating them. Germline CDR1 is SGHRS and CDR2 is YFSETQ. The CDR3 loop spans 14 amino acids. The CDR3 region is CASSPTVMNTEAFF. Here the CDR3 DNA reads TGCGCCAGCAGCCCGACAGTCATGAACACTGAAGCTTTCTTT.

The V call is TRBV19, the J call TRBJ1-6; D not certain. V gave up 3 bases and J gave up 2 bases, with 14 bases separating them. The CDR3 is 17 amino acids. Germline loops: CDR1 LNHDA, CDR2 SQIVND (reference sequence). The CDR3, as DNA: TGTGCCAGTAGTATCTATGGGCGCCAGACCTATAATTCACCCCTCCACTTT. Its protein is CASSIYGRQTYNSPLHF.

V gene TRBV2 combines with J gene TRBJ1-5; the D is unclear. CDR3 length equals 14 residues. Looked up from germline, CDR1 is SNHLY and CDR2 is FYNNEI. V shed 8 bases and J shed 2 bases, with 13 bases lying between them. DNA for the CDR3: TGTGCCAGCGCCCAGCGGGGTGGCAATCAGCCCCAGCATTTT. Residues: CASAQRGGNQPQHF. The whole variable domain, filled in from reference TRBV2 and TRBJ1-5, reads EPEVTQTPSHQVTQMGQEVILRCVPISNHLYFYWYRQILGQKVEFLVSFYNNEISEKSEIFDDQFSVERPDGSNFTLKIRSTKLEDSAMYFCASAQRGGNQPQHFGDGTRLSIL.

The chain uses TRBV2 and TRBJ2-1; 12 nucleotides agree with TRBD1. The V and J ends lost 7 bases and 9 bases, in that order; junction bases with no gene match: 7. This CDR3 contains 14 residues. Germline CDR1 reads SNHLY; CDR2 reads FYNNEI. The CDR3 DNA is TGTGCCAGCACCGTCGGGACAGGGGGCGTTGAGCAGTTCTTC. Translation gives CASTVGTGGVEQFF.